What follows are 26 T cell receptor beta chains derived from one specimen sequenced in a study of cytomegalovirus exposure and HLA in healthy donors. Primers included in the PCR were 60 Vbeta and 13 Jbeta primers. Assay used: immunoSEQ multiplex PCR; TCRdb lists only in-frame clones, some missing. Altogether approximately 150,000 clones are present, around 77% being singletons, with the ten largest covering 0.75% to 0.95%. Sequences were obtained from PBMCs. These receptors were collected from an older woman in good health and CMV-seronegative.

The chain recombines TRBV19 with TRBJ1-6; weak D call: TRBD1 (5 bases). CDR3 length equals 13 residues. Germline values: CDR1 LNHDA, CDR2 SQIVND (reference sequence). The V gene lost 6 bases and the J gene lost 8 bases, with 11 bases spanning the gap. CDR3 nucleotides: TGTGCCAGTAGGCCAGGGTCGGATTCACCCCTCCACTTT. Protein product: CASRPGSDSPLHF.

This chain joins TRBV28 and TRBJ2-5; 7 bases agree with TRBD1. CDR1 and CDR2 from the germline V gene are MDHEN and SYDVKM. V shed 3 bases and J 5 bases; nucleotides not matched to a gene: 9. CDR3 length: 15 amino acids. Here the CDR3 DNA reads TGTGCCAGCAGTTTTAAGGGGGCCGCGTCGGAGACCCAGTACTTC. Its protein product is CASSFKGAASETQYF. The full variable domain, completed using reference TRBV28 and TRBJ2-5, is DVKVTQSSRYLVKRTGEKVFLECVQDMDHENMFWYRQDPGLGLRLIYFSYDVKMKEKGDIPEGYSVSREKKERFSLILESASTNQTSMYLCASSFKGAASETQYFGPGTRLLVL.

The rearrangement joins TRBV12-2 to TRBJ1-2; the D call TRBD1 from the table was never checked on the DNA. TRBV12-2 is a pseudogene segment. This CDR3 contains 16 residues. CDR3 coding DNA: TGTGCAAGTCGCTTGACCGGACAGGGAGGGTACTATGGCTACACCTTC. Translation: CASRLTGQGGYYGYTF.

J is TRBJ2-7 and V is TRBV6-1, with 7 bases matching TRBD1. The CDR3 sequence is 13 residues long. CDR1 and CDR2 from the germline V gene are MNHNS and SASEGT. V trimming: 5 bases; J trimming: 2 bases; junction bases outside the gene matches: 3. The CDR3 region has the DNA TGTGCCAGCAGTTCAGACAGGGCCTACGAGCAGTACTTC. Translation: CASSSDRAYEQYF.

The V and J genes are TRBV15 and TRBJ1-6, with 8 bases that match TRBD1. The ends lost 0 bases at V and 7 bases at J; junction bases unmatched: 8. The CDR3 is made up of 17 amino acids. Germline values: CDR1 LNHNV, CDR2 YYDKDF (reference sequence). The CDR3 reads CATSRDPQGAGNSPLHF. The CDR3 nucleotides are TGTGCCACCAGCAGAGATCCCCAGGGGGCAGGGAATTCACCCCTCCACTTT.

V usage is TRBV5-1 and J usage is TRBJ2-5; D gene uncertain. The CDR3 runs to 11 residues. V lost 2 bases, J lost 4 bases, and 3 bases lay in between. The germline gives CDR1 SGHRS, CDR2 YFSETQ. The CDR3 coding sequence is TGCGCCAGCAGCTTCGGAGAGACCCAGTACTTC. Translated, it gives CASSFGETQYF.

This clone was seen a few times. The rearrangement joins TRBV9 to TRBJ2-1, with 14 bases fitting TRBD2. V was clipped by 7 bases and J by 2 bases; unmatched bases: 17. Germline V CDR1 and CDR2: SGDLS, YYNGEE. There are 20 residues in the CDR3. CDR3 DNA: TGTGCCAGCGGATCGACCTCCGAGACTAGCGGGGGGGCTGCCTACAATGAGCAGTTCTTC. Translating gives CASGSTSETSGGAAYNEQFF.

CDR3 bases: TGTGCCAGCAGTGAGGATGTCACGCGGGGGAGCATGAACACTGAAGCTTTCTTT. Protein: CASSEDVTRGSMNTEAFF. This chain connects TRBV2 to TRBJ1-1, with D tentatively TRBD1 (5 bases). Germline CDR1 SNHLY, CDR2 FYNNEI. The CDR3 sequence is 18 residues long. The V gene lost 3 bases and the J gene lost 0 bases, with 20 bases spanning the gap.

V usage is TRBV28 and J usage is TRBJ2-2; weak D call: TRBD1 (6 bases). Trimming took off 6 bases at V and 1 base at J, with 12 bases between the two ends. Looked up from germline, CDR1 is MDHEN and CDR2 is SYDVKM. This CDR3 has 15 residues. The CDR3 loop is CASSSGQLNTGELFF. The DNA of the CDR3 is TGTGCCAGCAGCTCTGGACAGTTGAACACCGGGGAGCTGTTTTTT.

V usage is TRBV18 and J usage is TRBJ1-1, with D unresolved. The V gene's germline CDR1 is KGHSH and CDR2 LQKENI. The ends were cut back, 4 bases at V and 0 bases at J, with 6 bases in the middle. The CDR3 length is 13 residues. CDR3 loop: CASSLQMNTEAFF. CDR3 nucleotide sequence: TGTGCCAGCTCACTACAGATGAACACTGAAGCTTTCTTT. The full variable domain, in which reference TRBV18 and TRBJ1-1 provide the parts outside the CDR3, is NAGVMQNPRHLVRRRGQEARLRCSPMKGHSHVYWYRQLPEEGLKFMVYLQKENIIDESGMPKERFSAEFPKEGPSILRIQQVVRGDSAAYFCASSLQMNTEAFFGQGTRLTVV.

J is TRBJ1-1 and V is TRBV14, with TRBD1 identical over 9 bases. Germline V CDR1 and CDR2: SGHDN, FVKESK. The CDR3 contains 17 residues. V was clipped by 0 bases and J by 2 bases; unmatched bases: 7. The CDR3 loop is CASSQDGGTGFNTEAFF. In DNA form, the CDR3 reads TGTGCCAGCAGCCAAGATGGGGGGACAGGGTTTAACACTGAAGCTTTCTTT.

J is TRBJ2-5 and V is TRBV6-5, with D possibly matching TRBD1 (7 bases). The CDR3 is made up of 14 amino acids. Trimming pared 5 bases from V and 4 bases from J, leaving 14 bases between. Germline lookup yields CDR1 MNHEY and CDR2 SVGAGI. CDR3 DNA: TGTGCCAGCAGTACGGGGGCAGGGGGAGAGACCCAGTACTTC. This gives the protein CASSTGAGGETQYF.

CDR3 sequence reads: CASSPTTGGNEQFF. The CDR3 DNA follows: TGTGCCAGCAGCCCGACGACAGGGGGAAATGAGCAGTTCTTC. The chain employs TRBV11-2 and TRBJ2-1; the match to TRBD1 covers 9 bases. Trimming took 5 bases from V and 7 from J; bases not matched to a gene: 6. Germline V lookup: CDR1 SGHAT, CDR2 FQNNGV. This CDR3 region has 14 residues.

V and J are TRBV5-1 and TRBJ2-6; TRBD1 aligns across 11 bases. CDR1 and CDR2 (germline): SGHRS, YFSETQ. J was trimmed by 2 bases and V by 4 bases; bases with no gene match: 8. The CDR3 has 18 amino acids. CDR3: CASSRQGQGAAGANVLTF. The CDR3 nucleotides are TGCGCCAGCAGCAGACAAGGACAGGGGGCTGCTGGGGCCAACGTCCTGACTTTC.

V is TRBV4-1 and J is TRBJ2-3, with 16 bases aligning to TRBD2. The germline V gene has CDR1 MGHRA and CDR2 YSYEKL. The CDR3 totals 17 residues. V dropped 3 bases and J dropped 9; count of bases not matched to a gene: 9. CDR3 loop: CASSQGLAGGPWLTQYF. The CDR3 DNA follows: TGCGCCAGCAGCCAGGGACTAGCGGGAGGGCCGTGGCTCACGCAGTATTTT.

The rearrangement joins TRBV11-1 to TRBJ2-3; D unclear. This CDR3 is built from 13 residues. The germline V and J ends were trimmed by 1 base and 5 bases, with 7 bases remaining between them. Germline CDR1 is SGHAT and CDR2 is FQDESV (reference sequence). CDR3 coding DNA: TGTGCCAGCAGCTTAGTCGTAGTAGATACGCAGTATTTT. Translated, it gives CASSLVVVDTQYF.

This clone has only one observation. The chain is built from TRBV6-5 and TRBJ1-6; 10 bases align to TRBD1. The CDR3 sequence is 16 residues long. The V gene's germline CDR1 is MNHEY and CDR2 SVGAGI. J gave up 6 bases and V 3 bases, and 5 bases lay outside the gene matches. The CDR3 loop reads CASSYTRDRGNSPLHF. The CDR3 DNA reads TGTGCCAGCAGTTATACCCGGGACAGGGGTAATTCACCCCTCCACTTT.

The chain links TRBV11-3 to TRBJ2-1; 10 bases line up with TRBD1. In germline, CDR1 is SGHNT, CDR2 YENEEA. Germline trimming cut 6 bases from V and 7 bases from J; bases unmatched to any gene: 6. The CDR3 loop spans 14 amino acids. CDR3 sequence: CASSGDRGANEQFF. Written as DNA, the CDR3 is TGTGCCAGCAGTGGGGACAGGGGTGCAAATGAGCAGTTCTTC.

The rearrangement links TRBV21-1 to TRBJ1-2; the table's D call, TRBD1, has no DNA check behind it. TRBV21-1 is termed a pseudogene. The CDR3 is 18 residues long. The CDR3 DNA sequence: TGTGCCAGCAGCAAAGTCCCCCGGGCAGGGGTTGTCGACTATGGCTACACCTTC. It codes for CASSKVPRAGVVDYGYTF.

The chain recombines TRBV6-6 with TRBJ1-1, with 9 bases identical to TRBD1. With 7 bases clipped from V and 3 bases from J, the junction kept 6 bases outside the gene matches. The CDR3 is made up of 14 amino acids. CDR1 and CDR2 (germline): MNHNY, SVGAGI (reference sequence). The CDR3 DNA reads TGTGCCAGCATCGCCTGGGACAGGGACACTGAAGCTTTCTTT. It yields the protein CASIAWDRDTEAFF.

The rearrangement uses TRBV10-1 and TRBJ2-2; maybe TRBD1 (5 bases). V was clipped by 2 bases and J by 6 bases, with 19 bases between them. Germline-derived CDR1 and CDR2 are WNHNN and SYGVQD (reference sequence). CDR3 size: 17 residues. The CDR3 bases are TGCGCCAGCAGTGAGGCAGGGAAACTTGCTGGCTCCGGGGAGCTGTTTTTT. Translating gives CASSEAGKLAGSGELFF.

This chain connects TRBV7-2 to TRBJ2-7; 8 bases align to TRBD1. CDR3 size: 14 residues. V was clipped by 4 bases and J by 2 bases; unmatched bases: 4. The germline V gene encodes CDR1 SGHTA and CDR2 FQGNSA. The DNA for the CDR3 is TGTGCCAGCAGCTCGCAACAGGGGGCCTACGAGCAGTACTTC. Its protein is CASSSQQGAYEQYF.

The chain has TRBV28 and TRBJ2-1; 10 positions match TRBD2. The CDR3 consists of 14 residues. The ends lost 7 bases at V and 10 bases at J; junction bases unmatched: 10. Germline-derived CDR1 and CDR2 are MDHEN and SYDVKM. The CDR3 sequence: CASIRAGGPGEQFF. Written as DNA, the CDR3 is TGTGCCAGCATCCGAGCGGGAGGGCCAGGGGAGCAGTTCTTC.

V usage is TRBV18 and J usage is TRBJ2-7, with TRBD1 as a possible D gene (5 bases). The CDR3 consists of 16 residues. Germline CDR1 reads KGHSH; CDR2 reads LQKENI. V was shortened by 2 bases and J by 1 base, with 15 bases between the two germline ends. CDR3 bases: TGTGCCAGCTCACCAACGCGTACAGGTATTTCCTACGAGCAGTACTTC. This gives the protein CASSPTRTGISYEQYF.

This clone was counted a single time. The chain recombines TRBV5-1 with TRBJ2-3; D is uncertain. V was pared by 2 bases and J by 2 bases, with 3 bases between. Germline CDR1 SGHRS, CDR2 YFSETQ. There are 12 residues in the CDR3. The CDR3 region has the DNA TGCGCCAGCAGCTTCCACACAGATACGCAGTATTTT. Amino acid sequence: CASSFHTDTQYF.

The chain is built from TRBV5-6 and TRBJ1-1; the D gene is possibly TRBD1 (5 bases). The V and J ends lost 4 bases and 3 bases respectively, with 13 bases between them. This CDR3 contains 14 residues. Per the germline V gene, CDR1 is SGHDT and CDR2 is YYEEEE. The CDR3 loop is CASSALRDDTEAFF. CDR3 sequence (DNA): TGTGCCAGCAGCGCCCTCAGGGATGACACTGAAGCTTTCTTT.